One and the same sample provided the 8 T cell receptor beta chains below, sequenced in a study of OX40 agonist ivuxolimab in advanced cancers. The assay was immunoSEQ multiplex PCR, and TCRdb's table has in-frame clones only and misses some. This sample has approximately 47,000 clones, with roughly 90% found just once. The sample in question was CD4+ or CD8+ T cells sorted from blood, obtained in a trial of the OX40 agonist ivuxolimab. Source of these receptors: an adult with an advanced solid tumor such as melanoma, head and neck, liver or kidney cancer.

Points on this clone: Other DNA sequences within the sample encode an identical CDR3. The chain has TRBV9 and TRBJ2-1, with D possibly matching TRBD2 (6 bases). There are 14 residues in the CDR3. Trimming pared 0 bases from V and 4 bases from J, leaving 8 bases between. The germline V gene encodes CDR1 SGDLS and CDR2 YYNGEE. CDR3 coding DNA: TGTGCCAGCAGCGTAGGTGGGGGGTACAATGAGCAGTTCTTC. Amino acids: CASSVGGGYNEQFF.

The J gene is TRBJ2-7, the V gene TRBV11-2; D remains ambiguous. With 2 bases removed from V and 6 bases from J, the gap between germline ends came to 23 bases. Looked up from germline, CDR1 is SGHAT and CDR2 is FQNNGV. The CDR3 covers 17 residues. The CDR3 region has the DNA TGTGCCAGCAGCTTAAAGATGGTGGGAACCCCCTCAAGCGAGCAGTACTTC. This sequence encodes CASSLKMVGTPSSEQYF.

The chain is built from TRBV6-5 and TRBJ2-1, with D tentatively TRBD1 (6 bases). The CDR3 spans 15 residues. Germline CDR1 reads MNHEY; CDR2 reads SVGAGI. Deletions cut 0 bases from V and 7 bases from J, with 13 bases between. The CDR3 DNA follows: TGTGCCAGCAGTTACTCAGGGGGTTTAGTAAATGAGCAGTTCTTC. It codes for CASSYSGGLVNEQFF.

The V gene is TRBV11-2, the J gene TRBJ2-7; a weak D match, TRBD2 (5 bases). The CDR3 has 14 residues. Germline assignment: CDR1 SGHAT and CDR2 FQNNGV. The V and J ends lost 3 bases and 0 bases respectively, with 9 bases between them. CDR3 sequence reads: CASSFVGDSYEQYF. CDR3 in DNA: TGTGCCAGCAGCTTCGTCGGGGACTCCTACGAGCAGTACTTC.

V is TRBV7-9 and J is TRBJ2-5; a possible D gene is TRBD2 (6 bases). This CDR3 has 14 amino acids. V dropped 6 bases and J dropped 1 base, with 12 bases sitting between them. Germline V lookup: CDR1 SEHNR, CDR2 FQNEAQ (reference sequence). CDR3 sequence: CASRGGGSQETQYF. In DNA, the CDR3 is TGTGCCAGCAGGGGAGGTGGCAGCCAAGAGACCCAGTACTTC.

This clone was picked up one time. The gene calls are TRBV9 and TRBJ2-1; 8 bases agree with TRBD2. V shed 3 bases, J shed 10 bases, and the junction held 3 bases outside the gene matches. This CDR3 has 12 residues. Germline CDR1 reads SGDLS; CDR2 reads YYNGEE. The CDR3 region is CASSAPGGEQFF. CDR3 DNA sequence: TGTGCCAGCAGCGCCCCGGGGGGGGAGCAGTTCTTC.

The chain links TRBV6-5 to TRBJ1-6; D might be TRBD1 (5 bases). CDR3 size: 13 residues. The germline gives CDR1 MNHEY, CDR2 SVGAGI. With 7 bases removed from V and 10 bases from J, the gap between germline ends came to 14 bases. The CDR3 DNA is TGTGCCAGCAATTGGGACCCCCGGTCACCCCTCCACTTT. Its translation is CASNWDPRSPLHF.

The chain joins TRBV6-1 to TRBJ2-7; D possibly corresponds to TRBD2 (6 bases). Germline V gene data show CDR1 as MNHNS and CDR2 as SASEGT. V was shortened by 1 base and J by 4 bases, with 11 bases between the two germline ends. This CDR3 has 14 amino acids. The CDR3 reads CASSEDRRGYEQYF. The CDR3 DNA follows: TGTGCCAGCAGTGAAGACAGGAGGGGATACGAGCAGTACTTC.